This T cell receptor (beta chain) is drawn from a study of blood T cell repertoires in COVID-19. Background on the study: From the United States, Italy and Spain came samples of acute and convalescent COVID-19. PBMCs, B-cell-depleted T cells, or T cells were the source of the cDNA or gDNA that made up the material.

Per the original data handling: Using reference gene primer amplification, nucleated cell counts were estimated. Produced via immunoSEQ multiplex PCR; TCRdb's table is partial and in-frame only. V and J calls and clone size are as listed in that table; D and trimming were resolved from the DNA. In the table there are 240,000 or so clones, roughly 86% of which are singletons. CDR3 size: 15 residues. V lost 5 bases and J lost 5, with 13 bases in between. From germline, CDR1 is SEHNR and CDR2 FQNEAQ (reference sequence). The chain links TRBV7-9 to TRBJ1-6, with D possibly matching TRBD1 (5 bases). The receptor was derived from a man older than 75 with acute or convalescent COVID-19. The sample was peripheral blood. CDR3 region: CASSMTETNNSPLHF. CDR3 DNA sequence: TGTGCCAGCAGCATGACAGAAACGAATAATTCACCCCTCCACTTT.